This T cell receptor beta chain was sequenced during a study of blood T cell repertoires in COVID-19. Across the whole study: Sample material is recorded as cDNA or gDNA derived from T cells, B-cell-depleted T cells, or PBMCs.

Per the original methods: Quantification of nucleated cells was approximated via reference gene primer amplification. Clones were read by immunoSEQ multiplex PCR, and TCRdb kept only the in-frame ones, dropping some. Clonal size and the V and J genes are those of that table, whereas D and trimming came from the DNA. The sample consists of around 220,000 clones, around 80% of them appearing once. Those enrolled, adults aged 18 to 89 years, came from fewer than 25 US areas. Cohorts were determined from participant-reported clinical history. This CDR3 is 12 amino acids long. Germline V gene data show CDR1 as SEHNR and CDR2 as FQNEAQ (reference sequence). Trimming took 5 bases from V and 7 from J, leaving 11 bases between them.

V is TRBV7-9 and J is TRBJ1-2, with D hard to call. This TCR came from a woman aged 40 to 55 with acute COVID-19. Sample: PBMCs or T cells enriched from blood (not recorded which). CDR3 protein: CASSAPRGGYTF. CDR3 bases: TGTGCCAGCAGCGCCCCCCGGGGTGGCTACACCTTC. The variable domain in full, with the rest retrieved from reference TRBV7-9 and TRBJ1-2, is DTGVSQNPRHKITKRGQNVTFRCDPISEHNRLYWYRQTLGQGPEFLTYFQNEAQLEKSRLLSDRFSAERPKGSFSTLEIQRTEQGDSAMYLCASSAPRGGYTFGSGTRLTVV.